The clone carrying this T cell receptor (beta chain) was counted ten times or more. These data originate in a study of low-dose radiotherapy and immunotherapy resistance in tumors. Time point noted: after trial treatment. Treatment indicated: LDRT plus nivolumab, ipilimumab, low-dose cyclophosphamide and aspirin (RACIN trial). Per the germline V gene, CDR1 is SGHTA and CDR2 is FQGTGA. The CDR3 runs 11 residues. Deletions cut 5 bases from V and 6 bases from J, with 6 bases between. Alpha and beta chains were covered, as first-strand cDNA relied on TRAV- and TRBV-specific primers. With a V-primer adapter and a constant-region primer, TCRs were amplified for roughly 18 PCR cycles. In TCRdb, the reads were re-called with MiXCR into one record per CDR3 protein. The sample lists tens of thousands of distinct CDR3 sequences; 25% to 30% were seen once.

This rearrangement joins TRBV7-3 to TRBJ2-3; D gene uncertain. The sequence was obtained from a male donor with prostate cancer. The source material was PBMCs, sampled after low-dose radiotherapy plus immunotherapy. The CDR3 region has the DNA TGTGCCAGCAGCGCCGGGGATACGCAGTATTTT. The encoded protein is CASSAGDTQYF.